What follows describes a single T cell receptor beta chain. The table came from immunoSEQ multiplex PCR; TCRdb's copy has only in-frame clones and leaves some out. The sample holds about 230,000 clones, 80% to 90% seen once. The entry originates in a study of blood T cell repertoires in COVID-19. CDR3 length equals 16 residues. V lost 7 bases, J lost 2 bases, and 20 bases lay in between. Germline loops: CDR1 LGHDT, CDR2 YNNKEL (reference sequence). Sequenced: peripheral blood. The source of this sequence is a man between 50 and 59 years old with COVID-19, enrolled during active disease. This chain connects TRBV3-1 (or the pseudogene TRBV3-2) to TRBJ1-2, with a weak D call TRBD1 (6 bases). The CDR3 loop is CASTHGGQFLNYGYTF. The CDR3 DNA sequence: TGTGCCAGCACCCACGGGGGGCAGTTCCTAAACTATGGCTACACCTTC.